A single sample gave rise to the 23 T cell receptor beta chains below, sequenced in a study of T cell changes during pregnancy in multiple sclerosis. Measured with immunoSEQ multiplex PCR; TCRdb has only the in-frame clones, and not every one. The data hold about 48,000 clones, with over 80% observed a single time. The sequences come from CD4+ T cells from peripheral blood mononuclear cells, collected in the second trimester of pregnancy. The origin of the receptors is a female donor in good health, enrolled as a control in a pregnancy study.

The rearrangement uses TRBV6-6 and TRBJ1-3; D is undetermined. V lost 2 bases to trimming and J lost 0 bases, with 11 bases between them. CDR1 is MNHNY and CDR2 is SVGAGI in the germline V gene (reference sequence). The CDR3 has 16 residues. As DNA, the CDR3 is TGTGCCAGCAGTTACGAGGGCCTCAGCTCTGGAAACACCATATATTTT. Encoded protein: CASSYEGLSSGNTIYF.

The chain combines TRBV6-5 with TRBJ1-2; the D gene is possibly TRBD1 (5 bases). The CDR3 totals 13 residues. V lost 6 bases and J 7 bases, leaving 15 bases between the germline ends. Germline loops: CDR1 MNHEY, CDR2 SVGAGI. DNA of the CDR3: TGTGCCAGCAGAAGAGACAGACAGTTTGGCTACACCTTC. Translation gives CASRRDRQFGYTF.

The rearrangement joins TRBV29-1 to TRBJ2-2; D is unclear. Trimming stripped 7 bases from V and 2 bases from J, with 14 bases between. Germline CDR1 reads SQVTM; CDR2 reads ANQGSEA. The CDR3 is 14 residues long. CDR3 nucleotides: TGCAGCGGCTTAGCTTCCGAAAACACCGGGGAGCTGTTTTTT. It yields the protein CSGLASENTGELFF.

The chain recombines TRBV5-6 with TRBJ2-3; TRBD2 agrees at 15 bases. CDR3 size: 18 residues. The V and J ends lost 4 bases and 5 bases, in that order; junction bases with no gene match: 11. CDR1 and CDR2 (germline): SGHDT, YYEEEE. CDR3 amino acids: CASSIGLAGGPSVDTQYF. The CDR3 DNA is TGTGCCAGCAGCATTGGACTAGCGGGAGGGCCCTCGGTAGATACGCAGTATTTT.

The chain carries TRBV6-5 and TRBJ2-3, with 10 bases matching TRBD1. CDR3 length equals 13 residues. Germline CDR1 and CDR2: MNHEY and SVGAGI. J was trimmed by 4 bases and V by 7 bases; bases with no gene match: 2. Written as DNA, the CDR3 is TGTGCCAGCAAGACAGGGGGCCCAGATACGCAGTATTTT. Translated, it gives CASKTGGPDTQYF.

The chain recombines TRBV2 with TRBJ2-2; D is possibly TRBD2 (6 bases). Trimming pared 4 bases from V and 1 base from J, leaving 10 bases between. The CDR3 is 15 amino acids. Germline V gene lookup returns CDR1 SNHLY and CDR2 FYNNEI. The chain's CDR3 is CASSAIAVNTGELFF. In DNA, the CDR3 is TGTGCCAGCAGTGCAATAGCGGTGAACACCGGGGAGCTGTTTTTT. Full variable domain (rest looked up from reference TRBV2 and TRBJ2-2): EPEVTQTPSHQVTQMGQEVILRCVPISNHLYFYWYRQILGQKVEFLVSFYNNEISEKSEIFDDQFSVERPDGSNFTLKIRSTKLEDSAMYFCASSAIAVNTGELFFGEGSRLTVL.

The CDR3 DNA sequence: TGTGCCAGCAGCCCCGGGACAGGGCCCTACAATGAGCAGTTCTTC. It codes for CASSPGTGPYNEQFF. The chain links TRBV5-4 to TRBJ2-1; 9 bases agree with TRBD1. The J segment lost 2 bases and the V segment lost 4 bases, leaving 4 bases of the junction unmatched. Per germline, CDR1 SGHNT and CDR2 YYREEE (reference sequence). The CDR3 extends over 15 amino acids.

The gene calls are TRBV6-6 and TRBJ2-5; D is uncertain. Trimming pared 5 bases from V and 3 bases from J, leaving 7 bases between. The CDR3 is 12 residues long. The germline CDR1 and CDR2 sequences are MNHNY and SVGAGI (reference sequence). DNA of the CDR3: TGTGCCAGCAGTAGGAGTAAAGAGACCCAGTACTTC. Translation gives CASSRSKETQYF.

This clone was counted a single time. The DNA of the CDR3 is TGCGCCAGCAGCTTTTCGGGGTCAGGCTCCTACAATGAGCAGTTCTTC. Protein sequence: CASSFSGSGSYNEQFF. The chain couples TRBV5-1 to TRBJ2-1, with a tentative D call TRBD2 (5 bases). V gave up 2 bases and J gave up 0 bases, with 12 bases separating them. The CDR3 extends over 16 amino acids. Germline lookup yields CDR1 SGHRS and CDR2 YFSETQ.

This clone showed up just a few times. The CDR3 coding sequence is TGTGCCAGCAGTCCCTCACGGGTCAGGGAGCTGTTTTTT. The encoded protein is CASSPSRVRELFF. The chain joins TRBV7-9 to TRBJ2-2; D is unresolved. Per germline, CDR1 SEHNR and CDR2 FQNEAQ (reference sequence). V was shortened by 6 bases and J by 9 bases, with 14 bases between the two germline ends. There are 13 residues in the CDR3.

The chain has TRBV5-1 and TRBJ2-3, with 9 bases matching TRBD2. J lost 2 bases, V lost 4 bases, and 5 bases had no gene match. The CDR3 contains 15 residues. Looked up from germline, CDR1 is SGHRS and CDR2 is YFSETQ. The CDR3 sequence: CASSLAGQPTDTQYF. As DNA, the CDR3 is TGCGCCAGCAGCCTAGCGGGGCAACCCACAGATACGCAGTATTTT.

V and J are TRBV5-1 and TRBJ2-5; possible D gene TRBD1, 6 bases. This CDR3 has 16 residues. V lost 0 bases and J lost 5, with 17 bases in between. The germline V gene encodes CDR1 SGHRS and CDR2 YFSETQ. The DNA of the CDR3 is TGCGCCAGCAGCTTGGGAGGACAGCCATCTAGCGAGACCCAGTACTTC. Translation: CASSLGGQPSSETQYF.

A few counts support this clone. This sample includes further DNA sequences coding for the same CDR3. The V and J genes are TRBV7-2 and TRBJ1-2; 7 nucleotides agree with TRBD1. Germline trimming cut 6 bases from V and 2 bases from J; bases unmatched to any gene: 3. The length of the CDR3 is 13 residues. CDR1 SGHTA and CDR2 FQGNSA come from the germline V gene. The CDR3 sequence is CASRLDRNYGYTF. For the CDR3, the DNA is TGTGCCAGCAGGTTGGACAGGAACTATGGCTACACCTTC. The full variable domain, with the rest looked up from reference TRBV7-2 and TRBJ1-2, is GAGVSQSPSNKVTEKGKDVELRCDPISGHTALYWYRQSLGQGLEFLIYFQGNSAPDKSGLPSDRFSAERTGGSVSTLTIQRTQQEDSAVYLCASRLDRNYGYTFGSGTRLTVV.

The chain is built from TRBV28 and TRBJ1-2; perhaps TRBD1 as D (5 bases). The V end lost 6 bases, the J end lost 8 bases, and 19 bases lay between the germline ends. This CDR3 is 14 amino acids long. Germline CDR1 and CDR2: MDHEN and SYDVKM. The CDR3 nucleotides read TGTGCCAGCAGATATCACGACAGACCCTCGGGCTACACCTTC. Translation: CASRYHDRPSGYTF.

The chain links TRBV5-1 to TRBJ2-7; the D gene is possibly TRBD2 (7 bases). Germline V gene lookup returns CDR1 SGHRS and CDR2 YFSETQ. The ends were cut back, 4 bases at V and 5 bases at J, with 22 bases in the middle. The CDR3 has 16 amino acids. The CDR3 loop reads CASSILGGGRDHEQYF. The CDR3, as DNA: TGCGCCAGCAGCATACTAGGGGGTGGGAGGGACCACGAGCAGTACTTC.

The rearrangement joins TRBV6-5 to TRBJ1-1; tentatively, D is TRBD1 (5 bases). CDR1 and CDR2 (germline): MNHEY, SVGAGI. V gave up 5 bases and J gave up 7 bases, with 8 bases separating them. The CDR3 contains 11 residues. The chain's CDR3 is CASSNTGEAFF. The CDR3, as DNA: TGTGCCAGCAGTAACACAGGTGAAGCTTTCTTT.

This chain joins TRBV27 and TRBJ1-2, with TRBD1 identical over 7 bases. V shed 2 bases, J shed 2 bases, and the junction held 5 bases outside the gene matches. CDR3 length equals 15 residues. Germline CDR1 and CDR2: MNHEY and SMNVEV (reference sequence). CDR3 loop: CASSLEGQKNYGYTF. The CDR3 coding sequence is TGTGCCAGCAGTTTAGAGGGACAGAAAAACTATGGCTACACCTTC.

The chain employs TRBV2 and TRBJ1-3; no clear D gene. Trimming removed 6 bases at V and 4 bases at J, with 16 bases between. This CDR3 is built from 15 residues. Germline loops: CDR1 SNHLY, CDR2 FYNNEI. The CDR3 region is CASSAGPRAGNTIYF. The CDR3 DNA is TGTGCCAGCAGCGCCGGTCCCCGAGCGGGAAACACCATATATTTT.

The rearrangement joins TRBV7-2 to TRBJ2-2, with 11 positions matching TRBD2. The V and J ends lost 2 bases and 8 bases, in that order; junction bases with no gene match: 7. Germline V gives CDR1 SGHTA, CDR2 FQGNSA. The CDR3 is made up of 16 amino acids. CDR3 residues: CASSLMGLAVKGELFF. Here the CDR3 DNA reads TGTGCCAGCAGCTTAATGGGACTAGCGGTCAAAGGGGAGCTGTTTTTT.

V gene TRBV25-1 combines with J gene TRBJ2-7; TRBD2 agrees at 14 bases. The CDR3 totals 15 residues. The germline V gene has CDR1 MGHDK and CDR2 SYGVNS. Unmatched junction bases numbered 4, after V lost 8 bases and J lost 1 base. The DNA for the CDR3 is TGTGCCAGCGGACTAGCGGGAGGAAGGTCCTACGAGCAGTACTTC. Translating gives CASGLAGGRSYEQYF.

This chain uses TRBV27 with TRBJ1-2; D remains ambiguous. The CDR3 has 13 amino acids. The germline V and J ends were trimmed by 0 bases and 3 bases, with 5 bases remaining between them. Germline CDR1 MNHEY, CDR2 SMNVEV (reference sequence). DNA of the CDR3: TGTGCCAGCAGTTTATCGCAGGACTATGGCTACACCTTC. This gives the protein CASSLSQDYGYTF.

The V gene is TRBV30, the J gene TRBJ2-7, with 8 bases matching TRBD2. With 4 bases clipped from V and 3 bases from J, the junction kept 8 bases outside the gene matches. Looked up from germline, CDR1 is GTSNPN and CDR2 is SVGIG (reference sequence). This CDR3 is 14 amino acids long. For the CDR3, the DNA is TGTGCCTGGACTCAGCGGGGGACCTACTACGAGCAGTACTTC. Translated, it gives CAWTQRGTYYEQYF. Filled out from reference TRBV30 and TRBJ2-7, the complete variable domain reads SQTIHQWPATLVQPVGSPLSLECTVEGTSNPNLYWYRQAAGRGLQLLFYSVGIGQISSEVPQNLSASRPQDRQFILSSKKLLLSDSGFYLCAWTQRGTYYEQYFGPGTRLTVT.

This clone was counted a single time. The V gene is TRBV6-5, the J gene TRBJ1-6; D not resolved. The CDR3 loop spans 14 amino acids. V was pared by 6 bases and J by 7 bases, with 13 bases between. Germline V CDR1 and CDR2: MNHEY, SVGAGI. In nucleotides, the CDR3 is TGTGCCAGCAGGTTCGAGGGCAAGAATTCACCCCTCCACTTT. It translates to CASRFEGKNSPLHF.